This T cell receptor beta chain was recorded in a study of cytomegalovirus exposure and HLA in healthy donors. Sequencing used immunoSEQ multiplex PCR; TCRdb keeps in-frame clones, though not all of them. The profile shows about 78,000 clones, approximately 95% of them singletons. The germline V gene has CDR1 SGHTA and CDR2 FQGTGA. V shed 2 bases and J 1 base; nucleotides not matched to a gene: 5. CDR3 length equals 16 residues. The specimen was PBMCs. This chain links TRBV7-3 with TRBJ2-1; 7 nucleotides agree with TRBD1. This receptor was obtained from a young man in good health and CMV-seropositive. CDR3 residues: CASSLSGGSSYNEQFF. For the CDR3, the DNA is TGTGCCAGCAGCTTATCAGGGGGAAGTTCCTACAATGAGCAGTTCTTC.